The 23 T cell receptor beta chains presented below share a single source sample, sequenced in a study of vaccination effects on CD4 cells after COVID-19. The method was immunoSEQ multiplex PCR; TCRdb's version includes in-frame clones alone and lacks a portion of them. The table shows roughly 34,000 clones, with around three quarters occurring only once. Antigen specificity for these receptors is unknown. Subsequent to 10 days of culture, CD4+ T cells were isolated. The sequencing used CD4+ T cells from PBMCs cultured without peptide, collected before COVID-19 vaccination. The source is a human donor who received a COVID-19 vaccine.

The V and J genes are TRBV10-3 and TRBJ2-3, with 7 bases fitting TRBD2. Unmatched junction bases numbered 6, after V lost 6 bases and J lost 0 bases. The CDR3 contains 15 residues. Germline assignment: CDR1 ENHRY and CDR2 SYGVKD. In DNA, the CDR3 is TGTGCCATCAGCGCTAGCGGAACTAGCACAGATACGCAGTATTTT. Amino acid sequence: CAISASGTSTDTQYF.

By sample share, this clone is medium-sized (0.01 to 0.1%). The chain recombines TRBV3-1 (or the pseudogene TRBV3-2) with TRBJ2-7; TRBD2 aligns across 15 bases. Germline loops: CDR1 LGHDT, CDR2 YNNKEL (reference sequence). The V gene end was trimmed by 4 bases and the J gene end by 2 bases; junction bases not matched to a gene: 12. The CDR3 loop spans 19 amino acids. The CDR3: CASSRKSPGLAGGAYEQYF. Here the CDR3 DNA reads TGTGCCAGCAGCCGCAAGTCCCCGGGACTAGCGGGGGGTGCCTACGAGCAGTACTTC.

The rearrangement links TRBV3-1 (or the pseudogene TRBV3-2) to TRBJ2-5; D remains unclear. The CDR3 runs 13 residues. The V gene lost 1 base and the J gene lost 4 bases, with 7 bases spanning the gap. The germline V gene has CDR1 LGHDT and CDR2 YNNKEL (reference sequence). The CDR3 DNA sequence: TGTGCCAGCAGCCAAGCCCCCAGAGAGACCCAGTACTTC. Protein: CASSQAPRETQYF.

The chain combines TRBV18 with TRBJ2-7, with a possible D match to TRBD1 (6 bases). This CDR3 comprises 15 residues. V shed 3 bases and J shed 3 bases, with 15 bases lying between them. Germline CDR1 and CDR2: KGHSH and LQKENI. CDR3 DNA: TGTGCCAGCTCACCTGGAAATGGGGGCGGCTACGAGCAGTACTTC. Translation: CASSPGNGGGYEQYF.

The V call is TRBV18, the J call TRBJ2-5; 9 nucleotides match TRBD2. Trimming took 5 bases from V and 5 from J; bases not matched to a gene: 9. The germline V gene encodes CDR1 KGHSH and CDR2 LQKENI. This CDR3 spans 15 amino acids. In DNA, the CDR3 is TGTGCCAGCTCAAGGGCCAGCGGGGGGTTTGAGACCCAGTACTTC. Translating it yields CASSRASGGFETQYF.

The genes are TRBV25-1 and TRBJ1-1; D call uncertain. Germline lookup yields CDR1 MGHDK and CDR2 SYGVNS. The CDR3 runs 18 residues. Trimming pared 2 bases from V and 1 base from J, leaving 20 bases between. CDR3 sequence reads: CASSEQGWKGHPNTEAFF. CDR3 sequence (DNA): TGTGCCAGCAGTGAACAAGGGTGGAAAGGGCATCCGAACACTGAAGCTTTCTTT.

This sequence joins TRBV18 and TRBJ2-3, with D perhaps given as TRBD1 or TRBD2 (6 bases each). V was trimmed by 0 bases and J by 0 bases, leaving 13 bases between them. CDR3 length: 17 residues. Per the germline V gene, CDR1 is KGHSH and CDR2 is LQKENI. CDR3 nucleotide sequence: TGTGCCAGCTCACCACCGAGAACAGGGAGGAGCACAGATACGCAGTATTTT. As protein: CASSPPRTGRSTDTQYF.

The chain combines TRBV6-5 with TRBJ1-6; no reliable D call. Trimming stripped 5 bases from V and 0 bases from J, with 8 bases between. This CDR3 has 15 residues. Germline V lookup: CDR1 MNHEY, CDR2 SVGAGI. The CDR3 coding sequence is TGTGCCAGCAGTAGCTGGAGCTCCTATAATTCACCCCTCCACTTT. It is translated as CASSSWSSYNSPLHF.

The chain is built from TRBV18 and TRBJ2-2; either TRBD1 or TRBD2 may fit D (6 bases each). The CDR3 runs to 16 residues. Trimming removed 2 bases at V and 4 bases at J, with 14 bases between. From germline, CDR1 is KGHSH and CDR2 LQKENI. The CDR3: CASSPERGVSTGELFF. The CDR3 region has the DNA TGTGCCAGCTCACCAGAAAGGGGGGTGAGCACCGGGGAGCTGTTTTTT.

The chain is built from TRBV10-1 and TRBJ2-7, with 11 nucleotides matching TRBD2. V was clipped by 3 bases and J by 0 bases; unmatched bases: 13. This CDR3 has 19 residues. Germline assignment: CDR1 WNHNN and CDR2 SYGVQD (reference sequence). The CDR3 nucleotides read TGCGCCAGCAGTGAATTGTTTACTAGCGGGAGTTCCGACTCCTACGAGCAGTACTTC. It specifies CASSELFTSGSSDSYEQYF.

Judged by abundance, this clone is medium-sized (0.01 to 0.1%). The chain employs TRBV10-3 and TRBJ2-7; 8 bases are a match to TRBD2. The V gene's germline CDR1 is ENHRY and CDR2 SYGVKD. The J segment lost 1 base and the V segment lost 3 bases, leaving 11 bases of the junction unmatched. The CDR3 spans 17 residues. The CDR3 loop reads CAISETGTSGLSYEQYF. CDR3 nucleotide sequence: TGTGCCATCAGTGAAACGGGAACTAGCGGACTATCCTACGAGCAGTACTTC.

The rearrangement links TRBV5-6 to TRBJ2-1; no definite D call. Germline loops: CDR1 SGHDT, CDR2 YYEEEE. Between the trimmed V and J ends, which lost 0 bases and 4 bases, there was a span of 14 bases. The CDR3 totals 16 residues. The CDR3 nucleotides are TGTGCCAGCAGCTTGGAACCATCTGGCCTTTACAATGAGCAGTTCTTC. Translating it yields CASSLEPSGLYNEQFF.

The chain employs TRBV2 and TRBJ2-7, with TRBD1 as a possible D gene (5 bases). The CDR3 runs to 14 residues. V was shortened by 4 bases and J by 11 bases, with 21 bases between the two germline ends. Germline-derived CDR1 and CDR2 are SNHLY and FYNNEI. The CDR3 nucleotides are TGTGCCAGCAGTGCGGGTCAGGGTAGTAGGCAGGAGTACTTC. Translated: CASSAGQGSRQEYF. The variable domain in full, completed from reference TRBV2 and TRBJ2-7, reads EPEVTQTPSHQVTQMGQEVILRCVPISNHLYFYWYRQILGQKVEFLVSFYNNEISEKSEIFDDQFSVERPDGSNFTLKIRSTKLEDSAMYFCASSAGQGSRQEYFGPGTRLTVT.

The V and J genes are TRBV2 and TRBJ1-6; D unclear. V lost 2 bases and J 6 bases, leaving 2 bases between the germline ends. The CDR3 is 12 amino acids. The germline V gene has CDR1 SNHLY and CDR2 FYNNEI. The CDR3, as DNA: TGTGCCAGCAGTGAATCTAATTCACCCCTCCACTTT. Protein sequence: CASSESNSPLHF. Together with reference TRBV2 and TRBJ1-6, the CDR3 gives the full variable domain: EPEVTQTPSHQVTQMGQEVILRCVPISNHLYFYWYRQILGQKVEFLVSFYNNEISEKSEIFDDQFSVERPDGSNFTLKIRSTKLEDSAMYFCASSESNSPLHFGNGTRLTVT.

The chain couples TRBV2 to TRBJ2-3; D possibly corresponds to TRBD2 (5 bases). Germline CDR1 is SNHLY and CDR2 is FYNNEI. This CDR3 contains 14 residues. Between the trimmed V and J ends, which lost 7 bases and 2 bases, there was a span of 13 bases. The CDR3 sequence is CASTVAPTTDTQYF. CDR3 nucleotides: TGTGCCAGCACTGTAGCGCCAACCACAGATACGCAGTATTTT.

J is TRBJ2-3 and V is TRBV2, with unresolved D. Germline values: CDR1 SNHLY, CDR2 FYNNEI. The ends were cut back, 4 bases at V and 7 bases at J, with 12 bases in the middle. The CDR3 totals 13 residues. The DNA for the CDR3 is TGTGCCAGCAGTGGGGATGGGGTAAATACGCAGTATTTT. Amino acids: CASSGDGVNTQYF.

This clone was picked up a small number of times. This rearrangement joins TRBV10-3 to TRBJ2-5; D is unresolved. Germline loops: CDR1 ENHRY, CDR2 SYGVKD. This CDR3 contains 14 residues. V lost 10 bases, J lost 0 bases, and 15 bases lay in between. As DNA, the CDR3 is TGTGCCACCACCGAAAGGGCGGACCAAGAGACCCAGTACTTC. Its protein product is CATTERADQETQYF.

The chain has TRBV3-1 (or the pseudogene TRBV3-2) and TRBJ1-1; TRBD1 matches 7 bases. Germline CDR1 and CDR2: LGHDT and YNNKEL (reference sequence). The V and J ends lost 1 base and 9 bases, in that order; junction bases with no gene match: 5. The CDR3 length is 13 residues. In DNA form, the CDR3 reads TGTGCCAGCAGCCAAGGGGACAGATCCCAAGCTTTCTTT. The encoded protein is CASSQGDRSQAFF.

This rearrangement joins TRBV11-2 to TRBJ2-4; TRBD2 agrees at 7 bases. The length of the CDR3 is 17 residues. V trimming: 5 bases; J trimming: 0 bases; junction bases outside the gene matches: 10. Looked up from germline, CDR1 is SGHAT and CDR2 is FQNNGV. CDR3 DNA sequence: TGTGCCAGCAGCGATAGTGCGACTAGCTTAGCCAAAAACATTCAGTACTTC. Translation: CASSDSATSLAKNIQYF.

This chain connects TRBV5-1 to TRBJ2-2, with 11 bases that match TRBD1. Germline V gene data show CDR1 as SGHRS and CDR2 as YFSETQ. CDR3 length equals 16 residues. V trimming: 4 bases; J trimming: 7 bases; junction bases outside the gene matches: 9. The CDR3 DNA reads as TGCGCCAGCAGCCCCGGGACAGGGGGAAAGATCGGGGAGCTGTTTTTT. Protein product: CASSPGTGGKIGELFF.

This clone was seen more than once but under ten times. V is TRBV15 and J is TRBJ2-3; D gene uncertain. The length of the CDR3 is 13 residues. Germline values: CDR1 LNHNV, CDR2 YYDKDF (reference sequence). The germline V and J ends were trimmed by 0 bases and 6 bases, with 7 bases remaining between them. CDR3 nucleotides: TGTGCCACCAGCAGAGATGTCGTGGATACGCAGTATTTT. Its translation is CATSRDVVDTQYF.

This clone was recorded only once. This chain links TRBV20-1 with TRBJ1-1, with D unclear. CDR3 length equals 11 residues. The ends were cut back, 3 bases at V and 2 bases at J, with 4 bases in the middle. Germline V lookup: CDR1 DFQATT, CDR2 SNEGSKA (reference sequence). Here the CDR3 DNA reads TGCAGTGCTAGGGAAAACACTGAAGCTTTCTTT. Translating it yields CSARENTEAFF.

This clone was seen just once. The chain couples TRBV15 to TRBJ1-2, with D perhaps matching TRBD1 (6 bases). The CDR3 spans 14 residues. The V end was cut by 3 bases, the J end by 6 bases, with 14 bases between. Germline V gene data show CDR1 as LNHNV and CDR2 as YYDKDF (reference sequence). The CDR3 DNA reads TGTGCCACCAGCAGGATTACAGGGAATGATGGCTACACCTTC. Its translation is CATSRITGNDGYTF. The whole variable domain, remainder taken from reference TRBV15 and TRBJ1-2, is DAMVIQNPRYQVTQFGKPVTLSCSQTLNHNVMYWYQQKSSQAPKLLFHYYDKDFNNEADTPDNFQSRRPNTSFCFLDIRSPGLGDTAMYLCATSRITGNDGYTFGSGTRLTVV.